The 26 T cell receptor beta chains below all came from one sample that was sequenced in a study of blood T cell repertoires in COVID-19. Libraries were prepared by immunoSEQ multiplex PCR; TCRdb keeps only in-frame clonotypes and omits some of them. Of some 250,000 clones listed, 70% to 80% are singletons. The sample was peripheral blood. The receptors come from an elderly woman with acute or convalescent COVID-19.

The sample holds a few counts of this clone. DNA of the CDR3: TGTGCCTGGAGCGCGTTTTGGGAGGCTGGAATCACCGGGGAGCTGTTTTTT. Its translation: CAWSAFWEAGITGELFF. This sequence joins TRBV30 and TRBJ2-2; D perhaps matches TRBD2 (6 bases). CDR1 and CDR2 from the germline V gene are GTSNPN and SVGIG (reference sequence). With 3 bases removed from V and 4 bases from J, the gap between germline ends came to 21 bases. This CDR3 is built from 17 residues.

The rearrangement links TRBV5-6 to TRBJ2-1; tentatively, D is TRBD2 (6 bases). This CDR3 is 13 amino acids long. Germline V gene data show CDR1 as SGHDT and CDR2 as YYEEEE. The ends were cut back, 7 bases at V and 7 bases at J, with 15 bases in the middle. In DNA form, the CDR3 reads TGTGCCAGCTCCGGACTACTTATAAATGAGCAGTTCTTC. It encodes CASSGLLINEQFF.

The CDR3 DNA is TGTGCCAGCAGTCCTCCCGGTGCCCGGTTTACGCAGTATTTT. Encoded protein: CASSPPGARFTQYF. The V call is TRBV6-5, the J call TRBJ2-3; D unresolved. This CDR3 is built from 14 residues. V lost 5 bases and J 8 bases, leaving 17 bases between the germline ends. CDR1 and CDR2 from the germline V gene are MNHEY and SVGAGI.

This chain connects TRBV25-1 to TRBJ1-2, with 8 nucleotides matching TRBD1. The length of the CDR3 is 13 residues. The ends lost 5 bases at V and 4 bases at J; junction bases unmatched: 3. Germline V gives CDR1 MGHDK, CDR2 SYGVNS. CDR3 DNA: TGTGCCAGCAGTTCAGGGGGCGTCTATGGCTACACCTTC. It is translated as CASSSGGVYGYTF.

This chain links TRBV28 with TRBJ2-6, with a weak D call TRBD2 (6 bases). Looked up from germline, CDR1 is MDHEN and CDR2 is SYDVKM. V was clipped by 2 bases and J by 4 bases, with 12 bases between them. The CDR3 length is 16 residues. CDR3 DNA sequence: TGTGCCAGCAGTTTAGGAGGGGTATTGGGGGCCAACGTCCTGACTTTC. Translation gives CASSLGGVLGANVLTF.

This clone was seen a few times. The rearrangement uses TRBV18 and TRBJ1-4, with TRBD1 as a possible D gene (5 bases). Germline V gene sequence: CDR1 KGHSH, CDR2 LQKENI. The length of the CDR3 is 13 residues. The V and J ends lost 3 bases and 6 bases respectively, with 8 bases between them. The CDR3 protein is CASSPDIDEKLFF. CDR3 in DNA: TGTGCCAGCTCACCGGACATAGATGAAAAACTGTTTTTT.

The chain couples TRBV7-2 to TRBJ2-7, with no clear D. There are 12 residues in the CDR3. CDR1 is SGHTA and CDR2 is FQGNSA in the germline V gene. The V end lost 5 bases, the J end lost 4 bases, and 9 bases lay between the germline ends. The CDR3 sequence: CASSPHGYEQYF. For the CDR3, the DNA is TGTGCCAGCAGCCCGCACGGTTACGAGCAGTACTTC.

This chain links TRBV20-1 with TRBJ2-4; D not certain. Looked up from germline, CDR1 is DFQATT and CDR2 is SNEGSKA (reference sequence). The CDR3 loop spans 13 amino acids. V lost 3 bases, J lost 0 bases, and 6 bases lay in between. In nucleotides, the CDR3 is TGCAGTGCTAGTAATCTAGCCAAAAACATTCAGTACTTC. Its translation is CSASNLAKNIQYF.

The rearrangement uses TRBV19 and TRBJ1-5; 10 positions agree with TRBD1. Trimming removed 3 bases from V and 4 bases from J; junction bases left unmatched: 0. The CDR3 covers 14 residues. Germline V lookup: CDR1 LNHDA, CDR2 SQIVND (reference sequence). CDR3 loop: CASSMDRGNQPQHF. DNA for the CDR3: TGTGCCAGTAGTATGGACAGGGGGAATCAGCCCCAGCATTTT.

The chain recombines TRBV6-1 with TRBJ1-5; 8 nucleotides align to TRBD1. Germline V lookup: CDR1 MNHNS, CDR2 SASEGT. With V trimmed by 4 bases and J by 2 bases, 7 bases remained unmatched. CDR3 length: 16 amino acids. The CDR3 protein is CASSGRTGRGNQPQHF. Here the CDR3 DNA reads TGTGCCAGCAGTGGGAGGACAGGGCGCGGCAATCAGCCCCAGCATTTT.

The CDR3 sequence is CASSWRGGEGEQFF. CDR3 bases: TGTGCCAGCAGCTGGAGGGGAGGTGAGGGAGAGCAGTTCTTC. The V and J genes are TRBV5-5 and TRBJ2-1, with D possibly matching TRBD2 (6 bases). V was pared by 3 bases and J by 10 bases, with 17 bases between. This CDR3 comprises 14 residues. Germline values: CDR1 SGHKS, CDR2 YYEKEE (reference sequence).

This chain connects TRBV11-3 to TRBJ2-1; 9 bases agree with TRBD2. Per germline, CDR1 SGHNT and CDR2 YENEEA. J gave up 2 bases and V 5 bases, and 7 bases lay outside the gene matches. The CDR3 spans 16 residues. DNA for the CDR3: TGTGCCAGCAGCCCGGAGTCTAGCGGGACCTACAATGAGCAGTTCTTC. This encodes CASSPESSGTYNEQFF.

This rearrangement joins TRBV5-5 to TRBJ1-5; 7 positions match TRBD1. Germline assignment: CDR1 SGHKS and CDR2 YYEKEE (reference sequence). The CDR3 is made up of 15 amino acids. Trimming cost V 4 bases and J 1 base; bases outside gene matches: 5. The CDR3 sequence is CASSQRGQSNQPQHF. In nucleotides, the CDR3 is TGTGCCAGCAGCCAGAGGGGGCAGAGCAATCAGCCCCAGCATTTT.

This clone was detected many times. The genes are TRBV3-1 (or the pseudogene TRBV3-2) and TRBJ1-3, with D possibly TRBD1 on 6 matching bases. Trimming removed 0 bases at V and 8 bases at J, with 11 bases between. Germline CDR1 reads LGHDT; CDR2 reads YNNKEL (reference sequence). This CDR3 has 14 residues. The CDR3 DNA sequence: TGTGCCAGCAGCCAAGATGGCAGGGGACACACCATATATTTT. It translates to CASSQDGRGHTIYF.

The table lists this clone with a few counts. V gene TRBV19 combines with J gene TRBJ1-1; D gene uncertain. Germline CDR1 reads LNHDA; CDR2 reads SQIVND (reference sequence). The CDR3 has 12 amino acids. Trimming took off 3 bases at V and 3 bases at J, with 5 bases between the two ends. The CDR3 reads CASSIYDTEAFF. DNA of the CDR3: TGTGCCAGTAGTATCTATGACACTGAAGCTTTCTTT. Full variable domain (outside the CDR3, taken from reference TRBV19 and TRBJ1-1): DGGITQSPKYLFRKEGQNVTLSCEQNLNHDAMYWYRQDPGQGLRLIYYSQIVNDFQKGDIAEGYSVSREKKESFPLTVTSAQKNPTAFYLCASSIYDTEAFFGQGTRLTVV.

The CDR3 DNA follows: TGTGCCAGCAGCGACAGGGGGATCTACGAGCAGTACTTC. Amino acid sequence: CASSDRGIYEQYF. This chain uses TRBV6-5 with TRBJ2-7, with TRBD1 matching over 9 bases. The CDR3 is 13 residues long. Germline-derived CDR1 and CDR2 are MNHEY and SVGAGI. V shed 6 bases, J shed 3 bases, and the junction held 3 bases outside the gene matches.

The rearrangement uses TRBV6-5 and TRBJ2-2; D remains ambiguous. Per germline, CDR1 MNHEY and CDR2 SVGAGI. V lost 2 bases, J lost 4 bases, and 5 bases lay in between. The CDR3 covers 13 residues. The CDR3 region has the DNA TGTGCCAGCAGTTACCAGGTCACCGGGGAGCTGTTTTTT. This sequence encodes CASSYQVTGELFF.

The genes are TRBV5-5 and TRBJ1-6; no clear D. Germline V CDR1 and CDR2: SGHKS, YYEKEE (reference sequence). Trimming stripped 1 base from V and 4 bases from J, with 9 bases between. This CDR3 has 15 amino acids. Here the CDR3 DNA reads TGTGCCAGCAGCTTGTTCCAGTTTTATAATTCACCCCTCCACTTT. This gives the protein CASSLFQFYNSPLHF.

J is TRBJ2-1 and V is TRBV29-1, with TRBD2 matching 8 bases. J gave up 0 bases and V 7 bases, and 11 bases lay outside the gene matches. This CDR3 has 16 amino acids. Germline-derived CDR1 and CDR2 are SQVTM and ANQGSEA. As DNA, the CDR3 is TGCAGCGCGCGACTAGCGAAGTGGGGCTCCTACAATGAGCAGTTCTTC. Its protein product is CSARLAKWGSYNEQFF.

V usage is TRBV5-1 and J usage is TRBJ1-2, with 11 bases matching TRBD1. CDR3 length: 13 residues. V lost 3 bases to trimming and J lost 8 bases; unmatched junction nucleotides: 3. Germline-derived CDR1 and CDR2 are SGHRS and YFSETQ. Here the CDR3 DNA reads TGCGCCAGCAGCTGGACAGGGGGCGGCGGCTACACCTTC. It specifies CASSWTGGGGYTF.

This clone was seen just once. The V call is TRBV2, the J call TRBJ1-4, with D unclear. The V and J ends lost 7 bases and 10 bases respectively, with 10 bases between them. This CDR3 is 11 amino acids long. Germline lookup yields CDR1 SNHLY and CDR2 FYNNEI. CDR3 sequence (DNA): TGTGCCAGCACCGAACGGAGAAAACTGTTTTTT. Translating it yields CASTERRKLFF.

The count of this clone is one. V and J are TRBV3-1 (or the pseudogene TRBV3-2) and TRBJ2-7, with TRBD1 as a possible D gene (6 bases). V was clipped by 4 bases and J by 2 bases, with 9 bases between them. Germline V gene sequence: CDR1 LGHDT, CDR2 YNNKEL (reference sequence). CDR3 size: 13 residues. The CDR3 nucleotides read TGTGCCAGCAGCCGAACAGGGACCTACGAGCAGTACTTC. It translates to CASSRTGTYEQYF.

There are a few counts of this clone. The V and J genes are TRBV7-7 and TRBJ2-7; 8 bases are shared with TRBD2. V was pared by 0 bases and J by 11 bases, with 6 bases of the junction left unmatched. The CDR3 has 13 amino acids. Germline lookup yields CDR1 SSHAT and CDR2 FNYEAQ (reference sequence). The CDR3 nucleotides are TGTGCCAGCAGCTTAGCGGAGACTAGCGTAAAGTACTTC. It is translated as CASSLAETSVKYF.

This clone was counted once. The DNA of the CDR3 is TGTGCCAGCTCACCTAACATGGGCAATCAGCCCCAGCATTTT. It translates to CASSPNMGNQPQHF. J is TRBJ1-5 and V is TRBV18, with D unresolved. The V end was cut by 3 bases, the J end by 2 bases, with 8 bases between. Germline assignment: CDR1 KGHSH and CDR2 LQKENI. The CDR3 is 14 residues long.

The chain carries TRBV14 and TRBJ2-1; TRBD2 agrees at 14 bases. CDR1 and CDR2 (germline): SGHDN, FVKESK. J lost 1 base, V lost 2 bases, and 7 bases had no gene match. The CDR3 runs 19 residues. The CDR3, as DNA: TGTGCCAGCAGCCAAAGGGGACTAGCGGGAGATTTGTCCTACAATGAGCAGTTCTTC. It translates to CASSQRGLAGDLSYNEQFF.

The chain has TRBV4-1 and TRBJ2-5; a weak D match, TRBD2 (5 bases). V was trimmed by 4 bases and J by 2 bases, leaving 11 bases between them. Germline CDR1 and CDR2: MGHRA and YSYEKL. This CDR3 has 14 residues. The CDR3 loop is CASSRNRDQETQYF. The CDR3, as DNA: TGCGCCAGCAGCCGGAATCGGGATCAAGAGACCCAGTACTTC.